A selection of T cell receptor beta chains follows, all from one sample in a study of regulatory T cells in long-lasting Graves disease. Each CDR3 protein gets one entry after TCRdb re-called the multiplex PCR reads with MiXCR. The profile shows about 540,000 distinct CDR3 sequences, about 13% of them singletons. The same data also went into a second study, on T cells in Graves' hyperthyroidism and ophthalmopathy.

Sequenced material: peripheral blood mononuclear cells (PBMCs), taken at new diagnosis, from a patient treated with antithyroid drugs. These receptors originate from a man aged 25 to 40 with Graves disease. The CDR3 runs from the conserved cysteine through the conserved F or W. The order of the fields is J gene, D gene, V gene, clone size, CDR3 DNA, CDR3 protein. The D gene is left open where the match is weak. Some rows have no size entry. The others give once, few or many, or a class for an expanded clone.

TRBJ1-5 | TRBD1 | TRBV2 | many | TGTGCCAGCAGGGTTGACAGGGCTGCGAATCAGCCCCAGCATTTT | CASRVDRAANQPQHF
TRBJ2-3 | NA | TRBV29-1 | many | TGCAGCGTTGCCCCGAGCGGCGCAGATACGCAGTATTTT | CSVAPSGADTQYF
TRBJ2-7 | TRBD2 | TRBV5-1 | many | TGCGCCAGCAGCTTAATAGCGGGAGCGAGTTACGAGCAGTACTTC | CASSLIAGASYEQYF
TRBJ1-1 | NA | TRBV12-3/TRBV12-4 | many | TGTGCCAGCACCTTAGAGGCTCACACTGAAGCTTTCTTT | CASTLEAHTEAFF
TRBJ2-7 | NA | TRBV7-3 | NA | TGTGCCAGCAGCGCGGGACCGAACTACGAGCAGTACTTC | CASSAGPNYEQYF
TRBJ1-2 | NA | TRBV5-1 | many | TGCGCCAGCAGCCAGACAGGATCGTATGGCTACACCTTC | CASSQTGSYGYTF
TRBJ2-1 | NA | TRBV11-2 | NA | NA | CASSFYICSAEGHDYYNEQFF
TRBJ2-2 | NA | TRBV20-1 | many | TGCAGTGCTAGAGTTTTCCGCACCGGGGAGCTGTTTTTT | CSARVFRTGELFF
TRBJ2-3 | NA | TRBV4-1 | few | TGCGCCAGCAGCAAGGCACAGAACCCCACAGATACGCAGTATTTT | CASSKAQNPTDTQYF
TRBJ2-1 | NA | TRBV24-1 | many | TGTGCCACCGAAATCGCGGGGTTCAATGAGCAGTTCTTC | CATEIAGFNEQFF
TRBJ2-6 | NA | TRBV19 | few | TGTGCCAGTAGGGATAATCGGGCCAACGTCCTGACTTTC | CASRDNRANVLTF
TRBJ2-7 | NA | TRBV28 | many | TGTGCCAGCACCGAAAATGAGGTCGGGGCCTCCTACGAGCAGTACTTC | CASTENEVGASYEQYF
TRBJ2-1 | NA | TRBV11-2 | many | TGTGCCAGCAGCCGAGGTCCTGAGCAGTTCTTC | CASSRGPEQFF
TRBJ1-2 | NA | TRBV6-2/TRBV6-3 | many | TGTGCCAGCTGGTACACCAGGGGACGGGGCTATGGCTACACCTTC | CASWYTRGRGYGYTF
TRBJ2-7 | NA | TRBV3-1 | many | TGTGCCAGCAGCCAAATCCAGGGCGAGCAGTACTTC | CASSQIQGEQYF
TRBJ2-7 | TRBD2 | TRBV29-1 | few | TGCAGCGTTGAAGGACAGGCTAGCGGGAGAAACGACGAGCAGTACTTC | CSVEGQASGRNDEQYF
TRBJ2-7 | NA | TRBV20-1 | many | TGCAGTGTGAGGCTACCCGGGATCTCCTACGAGCAGTACTTC | CSVRLPGISYEQYF
TRBJ2-7 | TRBD2 | TRBV5-1 | many | TGCGCCAGCAGCGCTGGGACTAGCGGGAGCCACTCCGAGCAGTACTTC | CASSAGTSGSHSEQYF
TRBJ1-2 | NA | TRBV19 | few | TGTGCCAGTAGTATGGCCAGGGGTTGGAGTAAGAACTATGGCTACACCTTC | CASSMARGWSKNYGYTF
TRBJ1-6 | NA | TRBV2 | many | TGTGCCAGCAGTGATGCGTTTGGCTCACCCCTCCACTTT | CASSDAFGSPLHF
TRBJ2-3 | NA | TRBV12-3/TRBV12-4 | many | TGTGCCAGCAGTTTGATGAATACGCAGTATTTT | CASSLMNTQYF
TRBJ2-3 | TRBD2 | TRBV5-1 | NA | TGCGCCATCCGGCGGGGGGATAGCACAGATACGCAGTATTTT | CAIRRGDSTDTQYF
TRBJ1-5 | NA | TRBV20-1 | many | TGCAGTGCTCAGAAGGGATCTAGCAATCAGCCCCAGCATTTT | CSAQKGSSNQPQHF
TRBJ1-1 | NA | TRBV11-3 | many | TGTGCCAGCAGCTTTGAGGGGCACACTGAAGCTTTCTTT | CASSFEGHTEAFF
TRBJ2-4 | NA | TRBV24-1 | NA | TGTGCCACCTTGGACGTCGGCAAAAACATTCAGTACTTC | CATLDVGKNIQYF